Following are 30 T cell receptor beta chains from one sample sequenced in a study of graft-versus-host responses after intestinal transplantation. TCRdb keeps only in-frame clones here, not all; method: immunoSEQ multiplex PCR. The sample contains tens of thousands of clones, approximately 88% of which appear only once. These receptors have no identified antigens. Here the sequenced sample was unstimulated CD4+ T cells sorted from spleen or lymph node cells, taken before transplant. The source is a human donor who was the organ donor for an intestinal transplant.

This chain connects TRBV5-3 to TRBJ1-5; 7 bases are a match to TRBD1. TRBV5-3 is known as an ORF, though its function is uncertain. The CDR3 loop spans 14 amino acids. V shed 1 base and J 2 bases; nucleotides not matched to a gene: 0. As DNA, the CDR3 is TGTGCCAGAAGCTTGACAGGGGGCAATCAGCCCCAGCATTTT. Its protein product is CARSLTGGNQPQHF.

This chain links TRBV29-1 with TRBJ2-7; D ambiguous. Germline CDR1 and CDR2: SQVTM and ANQGSEA. V gave up 4 bases and J gave up 0 bases, with 10 bases separating them. This CDR3 region has 13 residues. In DNA form, the CDR3 reads TGCAGCGTTGTCGCCAGAGGCTCCTACGAGCAGTACTTC. It encodes CSVVARGSYEQYF.

The chain carries TRBV6-1 and TRBJ2-7; D ambiguous. V dropped 6 bases and J dropped 3 bases, with 12 bases sitting between them. The CDR3 runs to 13 residues. Germline loops: CDR1 MNHNS, CDR2 SASEGT. The CDR3, as DNA: TGTGCCAGCAGGTACGACTCCCTCTACGAGCAGTACTTC. Its translation: CASRYDSLYEQYF.

V usage is TRBV7-8 and J usage is TRBJ2-5, with D unresolved. CDR1 and CDR2 (germline): SGHVS, FQNEAQ. The CDR3 consists of 16 residues. The V end was cut by 5 bases, the J end by 0 bases, with 16 bases between. The chain's CDR3 is CASSPPDTPYQETQYF. In DNA form, the CDR3 reads TGTGCCAGCAGCCCCCCAGATACACCATACCAAGAGACCCAGTACTTC.

This clone turned up a few times. CDR3 amino acids: CASSSRGQAVVYGYTF. The CDR3 DNA reads as TGTGCCAGCAGTTCCCGGGGACAGGCCGTAGTCTATGGCTACACCTTC. The chain joins TRBV6-5 to TRBJ1-2; 8 bases are a match to TRBD1. Per the germline V gene, CDR1 is MNHEY and CDR2 is SVGAGI. V trimming: 4 bases; J trimming: 4 bases; junction bases outside the gene matches: 11. This CDR3 contains 16 residues.

This rearrangement joins TRBV6-6 to TRBJ2-5, with 9 bases identical to TRBD2. Unmatched junction bases numbered 1, after V lost 2 bases and J lost 0 bases. Germline V gene data show CDR1 as MNHNY and CDR2 as SVGAGI (reference sequence). There are 15 residues in the CDR3. The CDR3 loop reads CASSYSGRYQETQYF. The CDR3 region has the DNA TGTGCCAGCAGTTACAGCGGGAGGTACCAAGAGACCCAGTACTTC.

The chain combines TRBV5-1 with TRBJ2-2; D might be TRBD2 (6 bases). Trimming removed 4 bases from V and 5 bases from J, with 15 bases in between. There are 15 residues in the CDR3. Germline V gene data show CDR1 as SGHRS and CDR2 as YFSETQ. CDR3 bases: TGCGCCAGCAGCGGGACGTGGGGAGGAACCGGGGAGCTGTTTTTT. This encodes CASSGTWGGTGELFF.

The chain recombines TRBV6-6 with TRBJ1-1; D gene unclear. This CDR3 is built from 15 residues. Trimming stripped 0 bases from V and 5 bases from J, with 13 bases between. CDR1 is MNHNY, CDR2 SVGAGI, per germline (reference sequence). CDR3: CASSYSRKKRTEAFF. The CDR3 nucleotides read TGTGCCAGCAGTTACTCTAGGAAGAAGCGGACTGAAGCTTTCTTT.

CDR3 DNA sequence: TGTGCCAGCAGCAGCGGGGGGGGCGTTAATAATGAGCAGTTCTTC. It encodes CASSSGGGVNNEQFF. The J gene is TRBJ2-1, the V gene TRBV5-4; 10 bases match TRBD2. Per the germline V gene, CDR1 is SGHNT and CDR2 is YYREEE (reference sequence). This CDR3 spans 15 amino acids. The V segment lost 4 bases and the J segment 7 bases; nucleotides outside the gene matches: 8.

This chain joins TRBV25-1 and TRBJ2-7; TRBD2 matches 7 bases. With V trimmed by 2 bases and J by 3 bases, 7 bases remained unmatched. Germline V gives CDR1 MGHDK, CDR2 SYGVNS. CDR3 size: 15 residues. The DNA for the CDR3 is TGTGCCAGCAGTGAAGCAGGTGCGGGGGTCTACGAGCAGTACTTC. Translating it yields CASSEAGAGVYEQYF.

This rearrangement joins TRBV10-1 to TRBJ2-1, with 7 positions matching TRBD2. J gave up 0 bases and V 2 bases, and 4 bases lay outside the gene matches. The CDR3 covers 16 residues. Germline CDR1 and CDR2: WNHNN and SYGVQD (reference sequence). CDR3 residues: CASSELGRSSYNEQFF. Here the CDR3 DNA reads TGCGCCAGCAGTGAGCTCGGGAGGAGCTCCTACAATGAGCAGTTCTTC.

This clone has only one observation. This chain joins TRBV7-6 and TRBJ2-7; 8 bases fit TRBD1. Germline lookup yields CDR1 SGHVS and CDR2 FNYEAQ. The CDR3 is 14 amino acids. V shed 5 bases, J shed 4 bases, and the junction held 7 bases outside the gene matches. CDR3 amino acids: CASSPRTGRYEQYF. The CDR3 DNA reads TGTGCCAGCAGCCCTCGGACAGGGAGGTACGAGCAGTACTTC.

This chain connects TRBV7-9 to TRBJ1-3; D unresolved. This CDR3 contains 17 residues. Germline values: CDR1 SEHNR, CDR2 FQNEAQ (reference sequence). The germline V and J ends were trimmed by 5 bases and 0 bases, with 17 bases remaining between them. CDR3 sequence: CASSALVWAASGNTIYF. The CDR3 bases are TGTGCCAGCAGCGCCCTAGTTTGGGCAGCCTCTGGAAACACCATATATTTT.

The rearrangement joins TRBV9 to TRBJ2-3; D call uncertain. The ends were cut back, 3 bases at V and 1 base at J, with 12 bases in the middle. CDR3 length: 15 amino acids. Germline lookup yields CDR1 SGDLS and CDR2 YYNGEE. The CDR3 is CASSGLTTRTDTQYF. Here the CDR3 DNA reads TGTGCCAGCAGCGGACTTACAACCCGCACAGATACGCAGTATTTT.

The genes are TRBV4-1 and TRBJ1-4; perhaps TRBD1 as D (6 bases). In germline, CDR1 is MGHRA, CDR2 YSYEKL. V lost 0 bases, J lost 7 bases, and 9 bases lay in between. The CDR3 is made up of 14 amino acids. The DNA of the CDR3 is TGCGCCAGCAGCCAAGATGGGGGGGCTGAAAAACTGTTTTTT. Translated: CASSQDGGAEKLFF.

The chain joins TRBV7-9 to TRBJ1-2; TRBD1 agrees at 11 bases. From germline, CDR1 is SEHNR and CDR2 FQNEAQ (reference sequence). Unmatched junction bases numbered 13, after V lost 5 bases and J lost 5 bases. This CDR3 contains 17 residues. CDR3 bases: TGTGCCAGCAGCCCGATGATAGCCGGGACAGGGGGTTATGGCTACACCTTC. Protein product: CASSPMIAGTGGYGYTF.

V is TRBV7-4 and J is TRBJ2-7, with TRBD1 matching over 8 bases. Losses at the gene ends were 3 bases for V and 3 bases for J; bases not matched to a gene: 22. Germline CDR1 reads SGHVT; CDR2 reads SQSDAQ. The CDR3 has 20 residues. The CDR3 coding sequence is TGTGCCAGCAGCTTGGGAGACTCCGGACAGGGCTCCTCTTTTTTCTACGAGCAGTACTTC. Amino acid sequence: CASSLGDSGQGSSFFYEQYF.

V and J are TRBV4-3 and TRBJ1-5; 9 nucleotides match TRBD1. CDR1 and CDR2 from the germline V gene are LGHNA and YSLEER. There are 16 residues in the CDR3. J gave up 1 base and V 1 base, and 2 bases lay outside the gene matches. In DNA, the CDR3 is TGCGCCAGCAGCCAAGCCGGGACAGGGAGCAATCAGCCCCAGCATTTT. Its translation is CASSQAGTGSNQPQHF.

J is TRBJ2-7 and V is TRBV11-2, with 7 nucleotides matching TRBD2. Germline trimming cut 1 base from V and 4 bases from J; bases unmatched to any gene: 7. The CDR3 covers 15 residues. In germline, CDR1 is SGHAT, CDR2 FQNNGV. In nucleotides, the CDR3 is TGTGCCAGCAGCTTAGTTGGGGGAGGGTTTTACGAGCAGTACTTC. It codes for CASSLVGGGFYEQYF.

The rearrangement uses TRBV29-1 and TRBJ1-1, with D possibly TRBD1 on 6 matching bases. V dropped 0 bases and J dropped 0 bases, with 8 bases sitting between them. This CDR3 comprises 14 residues. CDR1 and CDR2 from the germline V gene are SQVTM and ANQGSEA. The CDR3 DNA follows: TGCAGCGTTGAAGAGGGGGCTCTGAACACTGAAGCTTTCTTT. Translating it yields CSVEEGALNTEAFF.

There are a few counts of this clone. The chain joins TRBV2 to TRBJ1-1; no definite D call. The CDR3 is made up of 13 amino acids. V lost 4 bases and J 4 bases, leaving 10 bases between the germline ends. Germline CDR1 SNHLY, CDR2 FYNNEI. CDR3 bases: TGTGCCAGCAGTGGGGAAGGGAGCACTGAAGCTTTCTTT. It yields the protein CASSGEGSTEAFF.

The chain joins TRBV7-2 to TRBJ2-1; D is unclear. From germline, CDR1 is SGHTA and CDR2 FQGNSA. V was shortened by 2 bases and J by 0 bases, with 8 bases between the two germline ends. The CDR3 covers 15 residues. The CDR3 DNA is TGTGCCAGCAGCTTAAAAGTCCTCTCCTACAATGAGCAGTTCTTC. Its protein is CASSLKVLSYNEQFF.

J is TRBJ1-2 and V is TRBV18; the D gene is possibly TRBD1 (5 bases). This CDR3 spans 13 amino acids. Trimming pared 3 bases from V and 3 bases from J, leaving 8 bases between. Germline CDR1 is KGHSH and CDR2 is LQKENI. The CDR3 here is CASSPQGDYGYTF. The CDR3 bases are TGTGCCAGCTCACCCCAGGGCGACTATGGCTACACCTTC. Based on the CDR3 plus reference TRBV18 and TRBJ1-2, the full variable domain is NAGVMQNPRHLVRRRGQEARLRCSPMKGHSHVYWYRQLPEEGLKFMVYLQKENIIDESGMPKERFSAEFPKEGPSILRIQQVVRGDSAAYFCASSPQGDYGYTFGSGTRLTVV.

This clone was counted once. The V gene is TRBV18, the J gene TRBJ1-6; 12 bases fit TRBD1. V lost 1 base and J lost 9; bases outside the gene matches: 16. The germline V gene encodes CDR1 KGHSH and CDR2 LQKENI. This CDR3 is 20 amino acids long. In DNA, the CDR3 is TGTGCCAGCTCACCACTCCCGGGACAGGGGGCCAACCCCACTACTTCACCCCTCCACTTT. Amino acids: CASSPLPGQGANPTTSPLHF.

The V call is TRBV14, the J call TRBJ2-4, with 9 nucleotides matching TRBD1. CDR3 length: 15 residues. V lost 5 bases and J lost 4; bases outside the gene matches: 6. In germline, CDR1 is SGHDN, CDR2 FVKESK. The CDR3 spells CASSVRQGEKNIQYF. The CDR3 nucleotides read TGTGCCAGCAGCGTGAGACAGGGGGAGAAAAACATTCAGTACTTC.

This clone was seen more than once but under ten times. V usage is TRBV6-5 and J usage is TRBJ2-3; D is unresolved. The CDR3 contains 11 residues. Germline V gene sequence: CDR1 MNHEY, CDR2 SVGAGI. Trimming took off 7 bases at V and 5 bases at J, with 7 bases between the two ends. The CDR3 here is CASNYEDTQYF. In nucleotides, the CDR3 is TGTGCCAGCAACTATGAAGATACGCAGTATTTT.

The gene calls are TRBV18 and TRBJ2-1; 14 bases agree with TRBD2. Germline V CDR1 and CDR2: KGHSH, LQKENI. Trimming removed 3 bases from V and 0 bases from J; junction bases left unmatched: 7. The CDR3 extends over 19 amino acids. CDR3 in amino acids: CASSPGLAGGKSSYNEQFF. The CDR3, as DNA: TGTGCCAGCTCACCCGGACTAGCGGGGGGCAAAAGCTCCTACAATGAGCAGTTCTTC.

This clone was picked up a small number of times. The V gene is TRBV7-2, the J gene TRBJ2-5, with TRBD1 matching 10 bases. CDR1 is SGHTA, CDR2 FQGNSA, per germline. This CDR3 is 13 amino acids long. With 4 bases clipped from V and 7 bases from J, the junction kept 3 bases outside the gene matches. Here the CDR3 reads CASSSGQGGTQYF. As DNA, the CDR3 is TGTGCCAGCAGCTCCGGACAGGGGGGGACCCAGTACTTC.

This chain joins TRBV18 and TRBJ2-7; D possibly corresponds to TRBD2 (6 bases). The V end was cut by 4 bases, the J end by 7 bases, with 14 bases between. The CDR3 spans 13 residues. Germline-derived CDR1 and CDR2 are KGHSH and LQKENI. CDR3: CASSLSSATEQYF. CDR3 sequence (DNA): TGTGCCAGCTCACTCTCTAGCGCCACTGAGCAGTACTTC.

V is TRBV7-6 and J is TRBJ2-3; D not certain. The CDR3 sequence is 12 residues long. The germline V gene encodes CDR1 SGHVS and CDR2 FNYEAQ. The germline V and J ends were trimmed by 4 bases and 2 bases, with 4 bases remaining between them. The CDR3 DNA sequence: TGTGCCAGCAGCTCCCACACAGATACGCAGTATTTT. Translating gives CASSSHTDTQYF. The entire variable domain, with the rest obtained from reference TRBV7-6 and TRBJ2-3, is as follows: GAGVSQSPRYKVTKRGQDVALRCDPISGHVSLYWYRQALGQGPEFLTYFNYEAQQDKSGLPNDRFSAERPEGSISTLTIQRTEQRDSAMYRCASSSHTDTQYFGPGTRLTVL.